These T cell receptor beta chains were read from a single sample in a study of shared clonotypes between healthy human individuals. Profiling relied on immunoSEQ multiplex PCR, and the TCRdb table lists in-frame clones only, not all of them. This table has 2 million to 2.5 million clones, under 95% appearing once. Specimen: naive CD4+ T cells from PBMCs. These TCRs come from a man aged 18 to 30 in good health. Some clones in this sample may be carry-over from other donors' samples. CDR3s leave out the opening cysteine and the closing phenylalanine or tryptophan.

>TRBJ2-1|TRBV7-9
ASSVARLNEQF
>TRBJ2-5|TRBV6-6
ASSRLDQETQY
>TRBJ2-4|TRBV5-1
ASSSGRQSNIQY
>TRBJ1-5|TRBV6-1
ASDNNQPQH
>TRBJ2-5|TRBV29-1
SVTQETQY
>TRBJ2-7|TRBV27
ASSLKAGGSYEQY
>TRBJ2-7|TRBV6-4
ASSLHYGSYEQY
>TRBJ2-1|TRBV7-2
ASSSSSGSGEQF
>TRBJ1-1|TRBV6-1
ASSDLRVTEAF
>TRBJ1-5|TRBV28
ASRPATRDHQPQH
>-|TRBV5-4
ASGQLNYEQY
>TRBJ2-2|TRBV14
ASSLPGLAGVTGELF
>TRBJ2-5|TRBV6-6
ASEPLAGVETQY
>TRBJ1-4|TRBV5-8
ASSPDTNNEKLF
>TRBJ1-4|TRBV7-8
ASSPYAATNEKLF
>TRBJ2-7|TRBV10-1
ASSLQGWNEQY